This TCR beta chain was sequenced in a study of cytomegalovirus exposure and HLA in healthy donors. Study findings and constraints: Analyses of presence/absence relied on an assumption of roughly uniform sequencing depth across donors.

From germline, CDR1 is LGHNA and CDR2 YNFKEQ. CDR3 length equals 16 residues. Trimming took 1 base from V and 3 from J; bases not matched to a gene: 0. PCR involved 60 Vbeta and 13 Jbeta primers. Clones were sequenced by immunoSEQ multiplex PCR, and TCRdb holds only the in-frame ones, with some missing. The sample consists of about 100,000 clones, roughly 85% of them appearing once. The table lists this clone with a few counts. Its antigen is still unknown. This sequence was found in a man aged 25 to 40 in good health and CMV-seronegative. Specimen: PBMCs. This sequence joins TRBV4-2 and TRBJ2-5, with 15 bases that match TRBD2. The CDR3 loop reads CASSQGTSGREETQYF. CDR3 nucleotides: TGTGCCAGCAGCCAAGGGACTAGCGGGAGGGAAGAGACCCAGTACTTC.